These 14 T cell receptor beta chains originate from one sample sequenced in a study of blood T cell repertoires in COVID-19 (dated by TCRdb to between 2020 and 2021). Libraries were constructed by the immunoSEQ multiplex PCR assay. TCRdb took over this immuneACCESS table, retaining in-frame rearrangements with V and J assigned. Such tables are incomplete; in checked studies, under half of the missing clones stem from an unresolved V gene, and the remainder is unexplained. Recorded for this sample are around 250,000 clones; around 90% of them occurred a single time. 0.95% to 1.5% of the sample comes from the top ten. Sequenced sample: PBMCs or T cells enriched from blood (not recorded which). All receptors derive from a human donor in a cohort exposed to, infected with or recovered from COVID-19 (not recorded which). The donor label of this sample is uncertain.

As to this clone: Other DNA sequences in the sample encode the same CDR3. The chain joins TRBV3-1 (or the pseudogene TRBV3-2) to TRBJ1-5; D not certain. Per germline, CDR1 LGHDT and CDR2 YNNKEL (reference sequence). V gave up 0 bases and J gave up 3 bases, with 3 bases separating them. The CDR3 runs 13 residues. Written as DNA, the CDR3 is TGTGCCAGCAGCCAAGACCTCAATCAGCCCCAGCATTTT. It encodes CASSQDLNQPQHF.

This sequence joins TRBV7-2 and TRBJ1-5; 7 nucleotides align to TRBD1. This CDR3 region has 15 residues. Germline V gene data show CDR1 as SGHTA and CDR2 as FQGNSA. V shed 5 bases, J shed 1 base, and the junction held 5 bases outside the gene matches. The DNA of the CDR3 is TGTGCCAGCAGCGCGGGACAGACCAGCAATCAGCCCCAGCATTTT. It yields the protein CASSAGQTSNQPQHF.

This chain links TRBV12-5 with TRBJ2-2; TRBD1 matches 9 bases. The germline CDR1 and CDR2 sequences are LGHNT and FRNRAP. Unmatched junction bases numbered 8, after V lost 5 bases and J lost 4 bases. The CDR3 length is 16 residues. The CDR3 region is CASGQTQGARTGELFF. CDR3 in DNA: TGTGCTAGTGGTCAAACACAGGGGGCGCGCACCGGGGAGCTGTTTTTT.

This chain uses TRBV4-1 with TRBJ2-1, with D possibly being TRBD2 (5 bases). Germline V CDR1 and CDR2: MGHRA, YSYEKL. V gave up 1 base and J gave up 4 bases, with 5 bases separating them. The CDR3 is 13 amino acids. The CDR3 DNA is TGCGCCAGCAGCCAAGGGACTTACAATGAGCAGTTCTTC. It specifies CASSQGTYNEQFF.

The chain uses TRBV24-1 and TRBJ1-2; D is unresolved. From germline, CDR1 is KGHDR and CDR2 SFDVKD. The CDR3 is 11 amino acids. V shed 1 base and J shed 8 bases, with 4 bases lying between them. CDR3 in amino acids: CATSDLAGYTF. In DNA form, the CDR3 reads TGTGCCACCAGTGATTTAGCGGGCTACACCTTC.

The chain joins TRBV3-1 (or the pseudogene TRBV3-2) to TRBJ2-3, with a weak D call TRBD1 (6 bases). V was cut by 0 bases and J by 6 bases, with 25 bases left in between. The germline gives CDR1 LGHDT, CDR2 YNNKEL (reference sequence). The CDR3 is made up of 19 amino acids. CDR3 DNA sequence: TGTGCCAGCAGCCAAGAGGGCCTTTTGTCGGGGCTCCAGGGGGATACGCAGTATTTT. It encodes CASSQEGLLSGLQGDTQYF.

The rearrangement joins TRBV30 to TRBJ1-4; D might be TRBD1 (5 bases). The germline V gene has CDR1 GTSNPN and CDR2 SVGIG (reference sequence). The CDR3 sequence is 14 residues long. Trimming cost V 0 bases and J 8 bases, with 13 bases left between them. CDR3 in DNA: TGTGCCTGGAGTGTTTGGGGGGAGGAAGAAAAACTGTTTTTT. The encoded protein is CAWSVWGEEEKLFF.

This chain connects TRBV13 to TRBJ2-7; TRBD1 matches 9 bases. After removal of 0 bases from V and 2 bases from J, the junction contained 2 bases not matched to a gene. The CDR3 has 15 amino acids. The germline V gene encodes CDR1 PRHDT and CDR2 FYEKMQ (reference sequence). CDR3: CASSLGTGGTYEQYF. CDR3 DNA: TGTGCCAGCAGCTTAGGGACAGGGGGAACCTACGAGCAGTACTTC.

The J gene is TRBJ1-2, the V gene TRBV4-1, with D perhaps TRBD1 (6 bases). The V end lost 1 base, the J end lost 6 bases, and 15 bases lay between the germline ends. This CDR3 is 15 amino acids long. Looked up from germline, CDR1 is MGHRA and CDR2 is YSYEKL. The CDR3 sequence: CASSQVDRPGDGYTF. Here the CDR3 DNA reads TGCGCCAGCAGCCAAGTAGACAGGCCTGGGGATGGCTACACCTTC.

This clone was observed a single time. This sequence joins TRBV18 and TRBJ1-4; D unresolved. This CDR3 is built from 13 residues. The germline gives CDR1 KGHSH, CDR2 LQKENI. V gave up 2 bases and J gave up 7 bases, with 8 bases separating them. The CDR3 coding sequence is TGTGCCAGCTCACCAGATCTAAGTGAAAAACTGTTTTTT. Translation gives CASSPDLSEKLFF.

The CDR3 is CAISAENYGYTF. The CDR3 nucleotides are TGTGCCATCAGTGCAGAAAACTATGGCTACACCTTC. The rearrangement links TRBV10-3 to TRBJ1-2; D remains unclear. The CDR3 covers 12 residues. Per the germline V gene, CDR1 is ENHRY and CDR2 is SYGVKD. V gave up 4 bases and J gave up 2 bases, with 5 bases separating them.

This clone was detected only once. The rearrangement joins TRBV19 to TRBJ1-6, with D uncertain. This CDR3 region has 15 residues. Deletions cut 8 bases from V and 0 bases from J, with 11 bases between. The germline CDR1 and CDR2 sequences are LNHDA and SQIVND (reference sequence). The chain's CDR3 is CASSRGSSYNSPLHF. In DNA, the CDR3 is TGTGCCAGTTCGCGTGGTAGCTCCTATAATTCACCCCTCCACTTT.

The rearrangement links TRBV7-9 to TRBJ1-4; D might be TRBD1 (6 bases). The CDR3 contains 15 residues. Germline values: CDR1 SEHNR, CDR2 FQNEAQ (reference sequence). V was cut by 5 bases and J by 6 bases, with 16 bases left in between. CDR3 DNA: TGTGCCAGCAGCCCATGGGGGGCGGGGGATGAAAAACTGTTTTTT. It encodes CASSPWGAGDEKLFF.

This clone was seen only once. This sequence joins TRBV30 and TRBJ2-7; TRBD2 matches 8 bases. Trimming removed 2 bases from V and 0 bases from J; junction bases left unmatched: 3. Per the germline V gene, CDR1 is GTSNPN and CDR2 is SVGIG (reference sequence). CDR3 size: 14 residues. CDR3 residues: CAWSTGGSSYEQYF. The CDR3 DNA reads TGTGCCTGGAGTACGGGGGGGAGCTCCTACGAGCAGTACTTC.